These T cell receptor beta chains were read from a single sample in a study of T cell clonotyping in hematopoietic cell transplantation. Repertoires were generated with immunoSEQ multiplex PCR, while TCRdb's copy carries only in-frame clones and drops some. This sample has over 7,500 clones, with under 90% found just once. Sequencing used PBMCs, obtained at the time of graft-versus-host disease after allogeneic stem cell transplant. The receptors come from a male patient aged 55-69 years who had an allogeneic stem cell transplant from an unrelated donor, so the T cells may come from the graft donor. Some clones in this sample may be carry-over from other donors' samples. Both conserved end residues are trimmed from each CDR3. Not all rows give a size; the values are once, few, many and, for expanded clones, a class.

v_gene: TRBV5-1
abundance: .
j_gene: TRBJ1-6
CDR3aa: ASSSSYSTRRGDNSPLH

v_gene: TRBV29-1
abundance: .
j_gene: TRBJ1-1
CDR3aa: SVETRVANTEAF

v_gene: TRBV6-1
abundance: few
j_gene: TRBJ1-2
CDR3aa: ASSAVEQRPTKLNGYT

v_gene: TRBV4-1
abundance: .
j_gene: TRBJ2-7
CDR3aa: ASSQEGVAGRGYEQY

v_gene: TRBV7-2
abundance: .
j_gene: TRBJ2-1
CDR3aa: ASSLVGGPRNEQF

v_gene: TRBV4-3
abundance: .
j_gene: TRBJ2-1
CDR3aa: ASSPAYGPNEQF

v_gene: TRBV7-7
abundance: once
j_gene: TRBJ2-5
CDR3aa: ASSLERPGVGTQY

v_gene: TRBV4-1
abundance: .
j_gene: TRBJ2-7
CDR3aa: ASSQDSFGQGTGEQY

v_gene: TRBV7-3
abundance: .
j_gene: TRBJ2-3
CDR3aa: ASSLNRADTQY

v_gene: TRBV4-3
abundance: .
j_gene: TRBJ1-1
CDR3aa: ASSQQGYTEAF

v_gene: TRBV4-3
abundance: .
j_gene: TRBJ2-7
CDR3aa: ASSQVSGGNYEQY

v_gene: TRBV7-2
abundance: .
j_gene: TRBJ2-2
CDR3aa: ASSLLLLRAGGLTGELF

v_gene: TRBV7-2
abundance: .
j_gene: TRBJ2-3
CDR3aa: ASSLNQLAGSTDTQY

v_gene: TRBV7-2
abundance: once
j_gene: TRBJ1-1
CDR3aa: ASSPPPGGTEAF

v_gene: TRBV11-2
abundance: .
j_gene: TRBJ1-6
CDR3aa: ASRGGTGVNSPLH

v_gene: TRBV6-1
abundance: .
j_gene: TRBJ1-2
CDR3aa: ASSELTTVRGGYT

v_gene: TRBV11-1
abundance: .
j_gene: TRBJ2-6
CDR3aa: ASSLDTPGANVLT

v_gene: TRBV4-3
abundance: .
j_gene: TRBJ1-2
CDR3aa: ASSQDVGLKGYT

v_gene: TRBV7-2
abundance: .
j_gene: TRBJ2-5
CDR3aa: ASSLNSRGTQY

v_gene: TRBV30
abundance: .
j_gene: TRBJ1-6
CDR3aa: AWRDRGRLGNSPLH

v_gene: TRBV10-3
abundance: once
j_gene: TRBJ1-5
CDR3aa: AIRDGGAPNQPQH

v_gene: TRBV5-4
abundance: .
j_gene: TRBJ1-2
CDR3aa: ASSLVQGADYGYT

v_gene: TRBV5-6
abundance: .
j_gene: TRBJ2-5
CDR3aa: ASSLEETQY

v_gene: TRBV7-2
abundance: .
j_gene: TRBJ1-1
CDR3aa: ASSLLMNTEAF

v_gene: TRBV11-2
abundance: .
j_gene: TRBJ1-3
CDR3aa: ASSLIIQGAVGNTIY

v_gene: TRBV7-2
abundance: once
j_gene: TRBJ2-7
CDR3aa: ASSLVHEQY

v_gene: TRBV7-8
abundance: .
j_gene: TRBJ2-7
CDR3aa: ASSPDRGLYEQY

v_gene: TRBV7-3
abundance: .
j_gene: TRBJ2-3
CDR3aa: ASSKGTGLTDTQY

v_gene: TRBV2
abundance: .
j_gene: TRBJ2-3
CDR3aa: ASSGNDPGQGIPDTQY

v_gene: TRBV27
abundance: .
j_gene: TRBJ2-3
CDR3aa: ASSVPGLAYTQY

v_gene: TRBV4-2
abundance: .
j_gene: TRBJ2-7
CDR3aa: ASSQDGWAGGNEQY

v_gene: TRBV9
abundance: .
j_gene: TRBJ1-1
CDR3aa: ASSVAPGALGTEAF

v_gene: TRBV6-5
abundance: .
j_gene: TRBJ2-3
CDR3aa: ASSYGQGADTQY

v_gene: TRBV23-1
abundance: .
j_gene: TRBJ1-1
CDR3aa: ASSLGPEAF

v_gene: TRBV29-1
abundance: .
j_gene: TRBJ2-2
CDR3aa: SVLQNTGELF

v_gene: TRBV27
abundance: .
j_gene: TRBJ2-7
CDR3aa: ASSPPGTASYEQY

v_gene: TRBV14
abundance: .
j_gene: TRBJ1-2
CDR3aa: ASSWTAYYGYT

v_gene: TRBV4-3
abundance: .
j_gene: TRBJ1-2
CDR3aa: ASSQNRANYGYT